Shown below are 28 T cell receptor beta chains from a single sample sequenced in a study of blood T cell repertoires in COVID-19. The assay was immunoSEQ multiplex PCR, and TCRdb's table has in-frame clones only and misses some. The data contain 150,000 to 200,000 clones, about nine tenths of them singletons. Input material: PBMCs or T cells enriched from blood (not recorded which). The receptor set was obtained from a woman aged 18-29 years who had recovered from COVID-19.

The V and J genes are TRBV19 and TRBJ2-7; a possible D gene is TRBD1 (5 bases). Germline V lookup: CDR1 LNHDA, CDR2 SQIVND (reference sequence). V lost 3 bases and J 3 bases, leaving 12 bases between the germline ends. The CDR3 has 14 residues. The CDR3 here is CASSITGSVYEQYF. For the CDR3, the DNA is TGTGCCAGTAGTATCACAGGTTCGGTCTACGAGCAGTACTTC. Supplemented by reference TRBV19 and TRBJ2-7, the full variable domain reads DGGITQSPKYLFRKEGQNVTLSCEQNLNHDAMYWYRQDPGQGLRLIYYSQIVNDFQKGDIAEGYSVSREKKESFPLTVTSAQKNPTAFYLCASSITGSVYEQYFGPGTRLTVT.

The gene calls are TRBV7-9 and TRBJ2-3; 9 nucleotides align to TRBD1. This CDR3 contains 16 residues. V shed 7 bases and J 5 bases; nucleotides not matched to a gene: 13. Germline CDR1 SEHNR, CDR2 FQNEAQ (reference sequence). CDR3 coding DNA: TGTGCCAGCACGCTAGACGTTGCGGGACAGGGAGATACGCAGTATTTT. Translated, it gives CASTLDVAGQGDTQYF.

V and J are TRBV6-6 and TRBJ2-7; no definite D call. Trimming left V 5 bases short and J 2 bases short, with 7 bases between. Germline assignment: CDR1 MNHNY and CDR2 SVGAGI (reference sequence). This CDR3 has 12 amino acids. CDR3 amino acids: CASSDEPYEQYF. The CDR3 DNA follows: TGTGCCAGCAGTGATGAGCCCTACGAGCAGTACTTC.

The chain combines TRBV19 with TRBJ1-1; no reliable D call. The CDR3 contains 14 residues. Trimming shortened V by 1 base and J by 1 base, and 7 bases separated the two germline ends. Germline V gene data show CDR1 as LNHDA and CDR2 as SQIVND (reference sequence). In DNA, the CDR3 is TGTGCCAGTAGTATAGGGGCGGGGAACACTGAAGCTTTCTTT. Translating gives CASSIGAGNTEAFF.

DNA for the CDR3: TGTGCCAGCAGCCAAGGTCTTGGACTAGCGGGATTAACGGAGACCCAGTACTTC. Its translation is CASSQGLGLAGLTETQYF. The chain employs TRBV3-1 (or the pseudogene TRBV3-2) and TRBJ2-5; 12 nucleotides match TRBD2. The CDR3 sequence is 18 residues long. Germline assignment: CDR1 LGHDT and CDR2 YNNKEL (reference sequence). V lost 1 base to trimming and J lost 5 bases; unmatched junction nucleotides: 11.

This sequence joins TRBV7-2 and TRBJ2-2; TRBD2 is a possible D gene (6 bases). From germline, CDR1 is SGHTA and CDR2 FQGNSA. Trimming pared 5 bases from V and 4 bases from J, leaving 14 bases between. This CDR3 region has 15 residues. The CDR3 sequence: CASSPGLALTGELFF. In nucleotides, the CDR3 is TGTGCCAGCAGCCCCGGCCTAGCGCTCACCGGGGAGCTGTTTTTT.

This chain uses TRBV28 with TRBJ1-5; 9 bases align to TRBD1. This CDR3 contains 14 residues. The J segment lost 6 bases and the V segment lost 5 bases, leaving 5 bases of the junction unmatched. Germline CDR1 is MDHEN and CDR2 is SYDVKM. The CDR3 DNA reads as TGTGCCAGCAGTACAACAGGGGGCGCTCAGCCCCAGCATTTT. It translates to CASSTTGGAQPQHF.

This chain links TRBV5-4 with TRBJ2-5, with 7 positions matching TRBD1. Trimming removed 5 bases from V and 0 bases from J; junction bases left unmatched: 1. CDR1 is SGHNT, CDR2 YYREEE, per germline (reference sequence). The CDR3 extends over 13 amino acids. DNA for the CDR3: TGTGCCAGCAGTGGGACAGACCAAGAGACCCAGTACTTC. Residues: CASSGTDQETQYF.

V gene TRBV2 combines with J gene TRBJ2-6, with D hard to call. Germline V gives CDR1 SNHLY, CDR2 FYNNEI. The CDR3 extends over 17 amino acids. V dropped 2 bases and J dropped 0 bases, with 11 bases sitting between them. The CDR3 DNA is TGTGCCAGCAGTGAATTCCGGCAGGCCTCTGGGGCCAACGTCCTGACTTTC. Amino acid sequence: CASSEFRQASGANVLTF.

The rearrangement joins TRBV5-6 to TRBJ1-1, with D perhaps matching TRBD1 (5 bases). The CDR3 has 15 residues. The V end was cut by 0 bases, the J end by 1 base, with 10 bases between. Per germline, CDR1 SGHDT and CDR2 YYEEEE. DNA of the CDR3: TGTGCCAGCAGCTTGGGACCTCAGGGGAACACTGAAGCTTTCTTT. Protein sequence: CASSLGPQGNTEAFF.

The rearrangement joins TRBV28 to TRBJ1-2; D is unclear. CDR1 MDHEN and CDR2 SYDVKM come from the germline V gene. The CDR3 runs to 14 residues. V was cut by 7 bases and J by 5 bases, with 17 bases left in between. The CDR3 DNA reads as TGTGCCAGCACCCGGAGAGGGTTCTATTATGGCTACACCTTC. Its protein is CASTRRGFYYGYTF.

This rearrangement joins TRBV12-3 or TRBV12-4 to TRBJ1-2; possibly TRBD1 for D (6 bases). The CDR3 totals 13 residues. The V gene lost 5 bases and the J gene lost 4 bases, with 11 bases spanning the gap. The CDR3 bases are TGTGCCAGCAGTCGCAGACAGGTCTATGGCTACACCTTC. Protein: CASSRRQVYGYTF.

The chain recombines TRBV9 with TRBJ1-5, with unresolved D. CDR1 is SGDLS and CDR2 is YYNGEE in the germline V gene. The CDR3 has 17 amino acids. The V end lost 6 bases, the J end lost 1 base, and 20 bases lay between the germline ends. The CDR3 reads CASIGIGVRMSNQPQHF. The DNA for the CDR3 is TGTGCCAGCATTGGAATCGGGGTTCGGATGAGCAATCAGCCCCAGCATTTT.

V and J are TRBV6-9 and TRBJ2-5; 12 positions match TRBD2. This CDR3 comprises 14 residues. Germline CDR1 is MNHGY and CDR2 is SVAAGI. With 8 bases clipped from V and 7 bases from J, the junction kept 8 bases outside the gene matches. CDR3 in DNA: TGTGCCAGCCGAGTAGGGACTAGCGGGCCGACCCAGTACTTC. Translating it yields CASRVGTSGPTQYF.

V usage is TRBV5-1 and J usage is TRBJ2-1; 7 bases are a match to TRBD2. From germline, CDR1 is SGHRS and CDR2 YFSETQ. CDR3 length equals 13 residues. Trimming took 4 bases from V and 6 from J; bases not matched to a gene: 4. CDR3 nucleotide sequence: TGCGCCAGCAGCGGACTAGAGACCAATGAGCAGTTCTTC. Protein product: CASSGLETNEQFF. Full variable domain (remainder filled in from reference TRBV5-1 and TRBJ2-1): KAGVTQTPRYLIKTRGQQVTLSCSPISGHRSVSWYQQTPGQGLQFLFEYFSETQRNKGNFPGRFSGRQFSNSRSEMNVSTLELGDSALYLCASSGLETNEQFFGPGTRLTVL.

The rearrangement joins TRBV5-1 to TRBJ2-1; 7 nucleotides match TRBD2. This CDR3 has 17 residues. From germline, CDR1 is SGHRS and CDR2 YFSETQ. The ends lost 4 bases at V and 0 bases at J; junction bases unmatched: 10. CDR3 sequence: CASSGYTSVSSYNEQFF. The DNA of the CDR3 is TGCGCCAGCAGCGGTTACACTAGCGTTAGCTCCTACAATGAGCAGTTCTTC.

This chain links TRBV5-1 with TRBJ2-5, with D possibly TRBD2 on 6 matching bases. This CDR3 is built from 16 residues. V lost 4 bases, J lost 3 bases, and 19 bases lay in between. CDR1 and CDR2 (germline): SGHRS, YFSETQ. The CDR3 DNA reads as TGCGCCAGCAGCGAGGTCCTAGCGAGTGTCAAAGAGACCCAGTACTTC. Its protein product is CASSEVLASVKETQYF. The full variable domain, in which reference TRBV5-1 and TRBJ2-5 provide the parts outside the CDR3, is KAGVTQTPRYLIKTRGQQVTLSCSPISGHRSVSWYQQTPGQGLQFLFEYFSETQRNKGNFPGRFSGRQFSNSRSEMNVSTLELGDSALYLCASSEVLASVKETQYFGPGTRLLVL.

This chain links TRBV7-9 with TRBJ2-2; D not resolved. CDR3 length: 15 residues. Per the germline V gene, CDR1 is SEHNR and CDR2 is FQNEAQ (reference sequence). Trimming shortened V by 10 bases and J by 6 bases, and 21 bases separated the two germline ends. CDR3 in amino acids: CATYHFLLGAGELFF. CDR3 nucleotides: TGTGCCACCTACCATTTTCTGCTCGGTGCCGGGGAGCTGTTTTTT.

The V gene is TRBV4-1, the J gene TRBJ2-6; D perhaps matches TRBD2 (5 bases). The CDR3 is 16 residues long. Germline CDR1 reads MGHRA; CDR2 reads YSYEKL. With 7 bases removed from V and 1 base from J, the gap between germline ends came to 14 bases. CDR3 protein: CASTTIGGSGANVLTF. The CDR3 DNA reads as TGCGCCAGCACCACAATCGGCGGGTCTGGGGCCAACGTCCTGACTTTC.

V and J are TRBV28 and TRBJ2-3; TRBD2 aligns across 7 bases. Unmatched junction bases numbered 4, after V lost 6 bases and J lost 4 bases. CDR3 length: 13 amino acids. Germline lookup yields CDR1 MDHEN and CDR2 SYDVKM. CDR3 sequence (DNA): TGTGCCAGCAGCCGGGGGGACCCAGATACGCAGTATTTT. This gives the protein CASSRGDPDTQYF. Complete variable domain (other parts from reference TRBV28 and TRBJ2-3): DVKVTQSSRYLVKRTGEKVFLECVQDMDHENMFWYRQDPGLGLRLIYFSYDVKMKEKGDIPEGYSVSREKKERFSLILESASTNQTSMYLCASSRGDPDTQYFGPGTRLTVL.

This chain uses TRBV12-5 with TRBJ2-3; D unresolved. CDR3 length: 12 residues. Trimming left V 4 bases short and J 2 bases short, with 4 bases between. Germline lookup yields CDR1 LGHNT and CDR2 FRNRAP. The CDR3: CASGSTTDTQYF. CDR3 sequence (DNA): TGTGCTAGTGGTTCTACCACAGATACGCAGTATTTT.

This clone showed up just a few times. CDR3 protein: CASREQGPAYEQYF. Written as DNA, the CDR3 is TGTGCCAGCAGGGAACAGGGTCCTGCCTACGAGCAGTACTTC. The chain joins TRBV2 to TRBJ2-7; possible D gene TRBD1, 6 bases. Germline CDR1 and CDR2: SNHLY and FYNNEI. V was pared by 6 bases and J by 2 bases, with 14 bases between. The CDR3 consists of 14 residues. The full variable domain, completed using reference TRBV2 and TRBJ2-7, is EPEVTQTPSHQVTQMGQEVILRCVPISNHLYFYWYRQILGQKVEFLVSFYNNEISEKSEIFDDQFSVERPDGSNFTLKIRSTKLEDSAMYFCASREQGPAYEQYFGPGTRLTVT.

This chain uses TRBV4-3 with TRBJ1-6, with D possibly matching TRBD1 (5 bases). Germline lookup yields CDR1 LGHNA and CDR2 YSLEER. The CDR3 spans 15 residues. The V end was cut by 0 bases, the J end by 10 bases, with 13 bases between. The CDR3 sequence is CASSQDRQGGSPLHF. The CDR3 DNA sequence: TGCGCCAGCAGCCAAGATCGGCAGGGTGGCTCACCCCTCCACTTT.

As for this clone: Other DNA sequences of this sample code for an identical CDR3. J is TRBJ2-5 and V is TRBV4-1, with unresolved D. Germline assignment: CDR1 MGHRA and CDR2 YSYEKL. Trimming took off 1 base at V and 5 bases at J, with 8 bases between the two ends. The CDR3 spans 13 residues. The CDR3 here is CASSQVLGETQYF. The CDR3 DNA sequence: TGCGCCAGCAGCCAAGTTTTGGGCGAGACCCAGTACTTC.

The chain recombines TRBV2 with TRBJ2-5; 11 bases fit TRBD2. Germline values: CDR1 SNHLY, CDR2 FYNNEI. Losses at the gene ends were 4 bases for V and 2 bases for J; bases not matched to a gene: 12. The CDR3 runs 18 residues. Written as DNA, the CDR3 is TGTGCCAGCAGTGGGGAAATAGGGACTAGCGGTTCTCAAGAGACCCAGTACTTC. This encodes CASSGEIGTSGSQETQYF.

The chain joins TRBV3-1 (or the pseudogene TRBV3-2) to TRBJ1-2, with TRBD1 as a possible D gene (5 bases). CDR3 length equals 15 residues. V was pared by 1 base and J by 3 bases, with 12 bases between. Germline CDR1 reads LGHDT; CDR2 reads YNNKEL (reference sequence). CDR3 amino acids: CASSQGSGLDYGYTF. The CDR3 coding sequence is TGTGCCAGCAGCCAAGGATCAGGGCTAGACTATGGCTACACCTTC.

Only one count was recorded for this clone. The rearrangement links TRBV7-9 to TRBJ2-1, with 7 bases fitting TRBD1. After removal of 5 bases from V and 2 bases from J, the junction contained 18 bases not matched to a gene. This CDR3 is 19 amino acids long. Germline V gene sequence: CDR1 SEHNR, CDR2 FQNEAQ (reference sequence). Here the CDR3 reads CASSTTTGSGSTAYNEQFF. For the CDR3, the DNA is TGTGCCAGCAGCACGACGACAGGGTCGGGGAGTACCGCCTACAATGAGCAGTTCTTC. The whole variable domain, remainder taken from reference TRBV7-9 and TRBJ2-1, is DTGVSQNPRHKITKRGQNVTFRCDPISEHNRLYWYRQTLGQGPEFLTYFQNEAQLEKSRLLSDRFSAERPKGSFSTLEIQRTEQGDSAMYLCASSTTTGSGSTAYNEQFFGPGTRLTVL.

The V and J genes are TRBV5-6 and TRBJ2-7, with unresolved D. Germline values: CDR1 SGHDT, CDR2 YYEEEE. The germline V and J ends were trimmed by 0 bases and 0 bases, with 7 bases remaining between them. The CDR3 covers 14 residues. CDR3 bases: TGTGCCAGCAGCTTGGCGCTGGCCTCCTACGAGCAGTACTTC. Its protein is CASSLALASYEQYF.